This T cell receptor beta chain was documented in a study of blood T cell repertoires in COVID-19. As for the study in general: Samples taken during acute and convalescent COVID-19 were collected in the United States, Italy and Spain. PBMCs, B-cell-depleted T cells, or T cells provided the cDNA or gDNA that made up the material.

After removal of 6 bases from V and 4 bases from J, the junction contained 11 bases not matched to a gene. CDR1 and CDR2 from the germline V gene are MDHEN and SYDVKM. CDR3 length equals 16 residues. Sequencing used immunoSEQ multiplex PCR; TCRdb keeps in-frame clones, though not all of them. The table shows 170,000 or so clones, with around 90% occurring only once. This receptor was taken from a man aged 35-49 years with active or convalescent COVID-19. The chain combines TRBV28 with TRBJ1-4, with 7 bases that match TRBD1. The sample taken for sequencing was peripheral blood. The CDR3 DNA reads as TGTGCCAGCAGATCCGCGGGTGGGACAGTTAATGAAAAACTGTTTTTT. Protein sequence: CASRSAGGTVNEKLFF. Full variable domain (remainder filled in from reference TRBV28 and TRBJ1-4): DVKVTQSSRYLVKRTGEKVFLECVQDMDHENMFWYRQDPGLGLRLIYFSYDVKMKEKGDIPEGYSVSREKKERFSLILESASTNQTSMYLCASRSAGGTVNEKLFFGSGTQLSVL.